Described below is a single TCR beta chain sequence and its context. This clonotype occurred a few times. The antigen it binds to is not known. There are no base qualities to consult, and no much larger clone falls within one base. The CDR3, from cysteine to phenylalanine, totals 15 residues. Kept here is only the CDR3 DNA, which spans 45 bases and is read in frame from base 1. Trimmed from V: 5 bases; trimmed from J: 2 bases; junction bases lacking a gene match: 7. From a lookup of the germline V gene (reference sequence), CDR1 and CDR2 are MNHEY and SMNVEV. These data belong to a study of blood T cells in healthy people across ages (dated by TCRdb to 2014 to 2015). Concerning the study at large: In model experiments, template switching captured about one uniquely barcoded TCR beta cDNA molecule for every two T cells. To avoid experimental bias, donors of different ages were randomly spread across the sequencing lanes. Donors were grouped into four age groups: young (average about 15 years), middle-aged (39), aged (about 60) and long-lived (approximately 75). Using deep sequencing normalized with unique cDNA molecular identifiers, the study measured how TCR beta repertoire diversity changes with age. Using the same blood draw, the study looked at two additional independent replicas of 1 million unique cDNA reads for two donors, one aged 18 to 30 and the other aged 80 or older.

The method was 5' RACE. These reads were obtained on an Illumina HiSeq 2500. A second PCR of roughly 6 to 11 cycles was run with a J-beta primer mix and a sample-barcoded 5' primer. A unique molecular identifier was introduced onto each TCR beta cDNA molecule by a template-switch 5' adaptor carrying 12 random nucleotides. Each sample yielded at least 3 million CDR3-containing paired-end reads. First-strand cDNA synthesis was performed from all RNA using the Mint cDNA synthesis kit, with priming by a TRBC-specific oligonucleotide. Following uracil-DNA glycosylase treatment, a first 18-cycle PCR with universal primers M1SS and BC2_uni_R was performed on all cDNA. For the original study's pipeline: For normalization, 1 million high-quality reads were randomly selected from each sample, with every read carrying a distinct molecular identifier. Instead of being binned into consensus sequences, reads with shared molecular identifiers were discarded. CDR3 identification, clonotype clustering and error correction used MiTCR with a Q25 quality threshold and the strictest error-elimination algorithm. A nonparametric unseen species model with Euler transformation was used to estimate a lower bound on total TCR beta diversity. TCRdb took the public reads, trimmed them with fastp at Q25, ran MiXCR for clone calling and kept in-frame beta chains. Records with the same CDR3 protein are collapsed into one entry carrying the most frequent genes and DNA. TCRdb, not the original authors, processed these V and J calls. The sample records approximately 1,000,000 distinct CDR3 sequences, less than 50% of which are singletons. The leading ten clones occupy 18% of the sample.

The paper's findings and limits, for the study overall: Compared with the aged group, the long-lived group had more naive CD4+ T cells, fewer expanded clones and increased TCR diversity, a pattern suggesting age selection. Observed TCR beta diversity correlated strongly with the percentage of naive T cells measured by flow cytometry. Observed TCR beta diversity per million T cells fell roughly linearly with age, and a significant reduction was already apparent by age roughly 40. Since profiling was done on bulk unsorted PBMCs, naive and antigen-experienced compartments could not be conclusively compared. Estimates of total diversity from one million sequenced T cells were regarded as lower bounds and underestimates. Donor CMV infection status was unknown, potentially confounding age-related changes in expanded clonotypes.

Donors were 35 to 40 systemically healthy Caucasian individuals from Russia aged roughly 6 to 95 years. About 9.8 milliliters of peripheral blood were drawn from each donor into EDTA-treated Vacutainer tubes. Ficoll-Paque density-gradient centrifugation was used to isolate PBMCs, with at least 7 million per sample. Trizol reagent was used to extract total RNA from the PBMCs, yielding at least 5.5 micrograms per sample. The percentages of naive CD45RAhigh/CD27high T cells were determined by flow cytometry on a PBMC aliquot from every donor. This sequence was found in a woman in her sixties in good health. The source material was blood. Here the chain combines TRBV27 and TRBJ2-3; TRBD2 lines up with 7 middle nucleotides. This receptor has the CDR3 CASSPRTRVTDTQYF. The DNA sequence reads TGTGCCAGCAGTCCAAGGACTAGAGTCACAGATACGCAGTATTTT.